These T cell receptor beta chains were read from a single sample in a study of technical replicates of blood from a few donors. Produced via immunoSEQ multiplex PCR; TCRdb's table is partial and in-frame only. The sample comprises tens of thousands of clones, 85% to 95% of which are singletons, and roughly 0.26% rests with the top ten. Sequencing was done on a sample of T cells isolated from PBMCs. These receptors originate from a human donor in good health. Both conserved end residues are part of each CDR3. The D gene is left open where the match is weak. The size of a clone is reported for some rows only, either as once, few or many, or as a class for expanded clones.

clone_size: .
d_call: .
j_call: TRBJ1-2
v_call: TRBV30
cdr3_aa: CAYLYQGQPAYGYTF
cdr3_nt: TGTGCCTATTTATATCAGGGGCAGCCAGCATATGGCTACACCTTC

clone_size: once
d_call: .
j_call: TRBJ2-7
v_call: TRBV27
cdr3_aa: CASSWTHPGYEQYF
cdr3_nt: TGTGCCAGCAGTTGGACACATCCGGGCTACGAGCAGTACTTC

clone_size: .
d_call: .
j_call: TRBJ2-1
v_call: TRBV27
cdr3_aa: CASSLRQAAHEQFF
cdr3_nt: TGTGCCAGCAGTCTTAGACAGGCCGCCCATGAGCAGTTCTTC

clone_size: .
d_call: .
j_call: TRBJ2-1
v_call: TRBV28
cdr3_aa: CASSFLRSISYNEQFF
cdr3_nt: TGTGCCAGCAGCTTCCTTCGGTCAATCTCCTACAATGAGCAGTTCTTC

clone_size: .
d_call: TRBD1
j_call: TRBJ2-7
v_call: TRBV29-1
cdr3_aa: CSVRTGQSEQYF
cdr3_nt: TGCAGCGTCAGGACAGGGCAGTCCGAGCAGTACTTC

clone_size: .
d_call: TRBD1
j_call: TRBJ2-3
v_call: TRBV12-5
cdr3_aa: CASGLGPKADREMSTDTQYF
cdr3_nt: TGTGCTAGTGGTTTGGGCCCCAAAGCGGACAGGGAGATGTCCACAGATACGCAGTATTTT

clone_size: .
d_call: .
j_call: TRBJ2-1
v_call: TRBV29-1
cdr3_aa: CSVEPQAPYNEQFF
cdr3_nt: TGCAGCGTTGAACCACAGGCCCCCTACAATGAGCAGTTCTTC

clone_size: .
d_call: TRBD1
j_call: TRBJ1-2
v_call: TRBV30
cdr3_aa: CAWSVLGQTWAGYTF
cdr3_nt: TGTGCCTGGAGTGTACTGGGACAGACATGGGCTGGCTACACCTTC

clone_size: .
d_call: TRBD2
j_call: TRBJ2-1
v_call: TRBV4-1
cdr3_aa: CASSQTAGGKSNNEQFF
cdr3_nt: TGCGCCAGCAGCCAAACTGCGGGGGGTAAAAGTAACAATGAGCAGTTCTTC

clone_size: .
d_call: .
j_call: TRBJ2-1
v_call: TRBV19
cdr3_aa: CASSIPPSGVSSYNEQFF
cdr3_nt: TGTGCCAGTAGTATTCCCCCCTCGGGGGTTAGCTCCTACAATGAGCAGTTCTTC

clone_size: .
d_call: .
j_call: TRBJ1-2
v_call: TRBV5-8
cdr3_aa: CASSLPGFNYGYTF
cdr3_nt: TGTGCCAGCAGCTTGCCAGGGTTTAACTATGGCTACACCTTC

clone_size: .
d_call: .
j_call: TRBJ1-6
v_call: TRBV13
cdr3_aa: CASSLGQGYSPLHF
cdr3_nt: TGTGCCAGCAGCTTAGGGCAGGGTTATTCACCCCTCCACTTT

clone_size: .
d_call: .
j_call: TRBJ1-1
v_call: TRBV15
cdr3_aa: CATSANSYGTEAFF
cdr3_nt: TGTGCCACCTCCGCCAACTCGTATGGCACTGAAGCTTTCTTT

clone_size: .
d_call: .
j_call: TRBJ2-1
v_call: TRBV7-9
cdr3_aa: CASSSDWGPNEQFF
cdr3_nt: TGTGCCAGCAGCTCTGACTGGGGGCCAAATGAGCAGTTCTTC

clone_size: .
d_call: .
j_call: TRBJ2-2
v_call: TRBV2
cdr3_aa: CASSDGPQGGELFF
cdr3_nt: TGTGCCAGCAGTGACGGCCCCCAGGGCGGGGAGCTGTTTTTT

clone_size: .
d_call: TRBD2
j_call: TRBJ2-1
v_call: TRBV4-1
cdr3_aa: CASSPGLAGRYNEQFF
cdr3_nt: TGCGCCAGCAGCCCGGGACTAGCGGGGCGATACAATGAGCAGTTCTTC

clone_size: .
d_call: TRBD2
j_call: TRBJ2-7
v_call: TRBV7-9
cdr3_aa: CASTSNWGGAWEQYF
cdr3_nt: TGTGCCAGCACCTCTAATTGGGGGGGAGCATGGGAGCAGTACTTC

clone_size: .
d_call: TRBD1
j_call: TRBJ1-2
v_call: TRBV19
cdr3_aa: CASSRTGSPLNYGYTF
cdr3_nt: TGTGCCAGTAGTCGGACAGGTTCCCCCCTTAACTATGGCTACACCTTC

clone_size: once
d_call: TRBD2
j_call: TRBJ2-5
v_call: TRBV6-5
cdr3_aa: CASSYSTGGTQYF
cdr3_nt: TGTGCCAGCAGTTACTCGACGGGGGGGACCCAGTACTTC

clone_size: .
d_call: TRBD2
j_call: TRBJ2-3
v_call: TRBV10-3
cdr3_aa: CAISDETSVSTDTQYF
cdr3_nt: TGTGCCATCAGTGATGAGACTAGCGTATCCACAGATACGCAGTATTTT

clone_size: .
d_call: .
j_call: TRBJ1-5
v_call: TRBV2
cdr3_aa: CASNTGNQPQHF
cdr3_nt: TGTGCCAGCAACACAGGGAATCAGCCCCAGCATTTT

clone_size: .
d_call: TRBD1
j_call: TRBJ1-5
v_call: TRBV5-1
cdr3_aa: CASSLVGGLDQPQHF
cdr3_nt: TGCGCCAGCAGCTTGGTAGGGGGCTTAGATCAGCCCCAGCATTTT